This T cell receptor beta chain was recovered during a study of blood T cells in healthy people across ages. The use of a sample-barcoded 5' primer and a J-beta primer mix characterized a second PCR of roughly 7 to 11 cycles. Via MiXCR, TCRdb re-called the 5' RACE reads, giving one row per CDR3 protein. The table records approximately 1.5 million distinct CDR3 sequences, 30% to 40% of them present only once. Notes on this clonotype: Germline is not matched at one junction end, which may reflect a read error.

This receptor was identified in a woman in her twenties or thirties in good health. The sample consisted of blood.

The CDR3 coding sequence is TGCAGTGCTAGAGAGGACTCAATCTCCTACAATGAGCGGTTCTTC. Amino acids: CSAREDSISYNERFF. J is TRBJ2-1 and V is TRBV20-1; TRBD2 is a possible D gene (5 bases). Per germline, CDR1 DFQATT and CDR2 SNEGSKA (reference sequence). The CDR3 runs 15 residues.